This T cell receptor (beta chain) was identified in a study of early T cells in non-severe SARS-CoV-2 infection. Across the study: Sequenced material consisted of bulk RNA (from unsorted whole blood), and chains were unpaired.

Unique molecular identifiers (one per individual cDNA molecule) were attached. In TCRdb, the 5' RACE reads were re-called with MiXCR into one record per CDR3 protein. The sample has about 48,000 distinct CDR3 sequences, 5.6% seen once. This clonotype was counted between two and nine times. The material sequenced was whole blood. The sequence was obtained from an adult who was a healthcare worker with PCR-confirmed SARS-CoV-2 infection or an uninfected control (not recorded which).

CDR3 sequence reads: CASRSEPLYEQFF. The CDR3 DNA reads TGTGCCAGCAGATCGGAGCCCTTATATGAGCAGTTCTTC. The V call is TRBV2, the J call TRBJ2-1, with no clear D. The ends were cut back, 6 bases at V and 8 bases at J, with 14 bases in the middle. The CDR3 loop spans 13 amino acids. Looked up from germline, CDR1 is SNHLY and CDR2 is FYNNEI.